The clone carrying this T cell receptor beta chain came up many times. Production of TCR cDNA was by 5'RACE template switching, which also added a universal primer site and UMIs. MiXCR was run by TCRdb on the 5' RACE reads, yielding one entry per CDR3 protein. The sample lists over 15,000 distinct CDR3 sequences, approximately 4.1% seen once, with less than 0.45% in the top ten. These data are taken from a study of T cells after yellow fever vaccination. Study-wide background: Each low-cell-number fraction was prepared by means of SMART-Seq v4 Ultra Low Input. Regarding the study as a whole: Boosting was followed by the reappearance of most primary-vaccination clones (about 96% CD4, around 90% CD8).

CDR1 and CDR2 from the germline V gene are LNHDA and SQIVND (reference sequence). With 11 bases removed from V and 1 base from J, the gap between germline ends came to 24 bases. This CDR3 spans 17 amino acids. This TCR derives from a man in his thirties or forties who received the YFV17D yellow fever vaccine. The chain is built from TRBV19 and TRBJ2-4, with a weak D call TRBD2 (6 bases). Source: PBMCs, either bulk or a sorted T-cell subset (CD4+, CD8+, memory, or dextramer-sorted; not recorded which), taken 15 days after the yellow fever booster vaccination. The CDR3 nucleotides are TGTGCCGCAGAAGGAGGGAAAACGGCCGGTGCCAAAAACATTCAGTACTTC. Protein sequence: CAAEGGKTAGAKNIQYF.